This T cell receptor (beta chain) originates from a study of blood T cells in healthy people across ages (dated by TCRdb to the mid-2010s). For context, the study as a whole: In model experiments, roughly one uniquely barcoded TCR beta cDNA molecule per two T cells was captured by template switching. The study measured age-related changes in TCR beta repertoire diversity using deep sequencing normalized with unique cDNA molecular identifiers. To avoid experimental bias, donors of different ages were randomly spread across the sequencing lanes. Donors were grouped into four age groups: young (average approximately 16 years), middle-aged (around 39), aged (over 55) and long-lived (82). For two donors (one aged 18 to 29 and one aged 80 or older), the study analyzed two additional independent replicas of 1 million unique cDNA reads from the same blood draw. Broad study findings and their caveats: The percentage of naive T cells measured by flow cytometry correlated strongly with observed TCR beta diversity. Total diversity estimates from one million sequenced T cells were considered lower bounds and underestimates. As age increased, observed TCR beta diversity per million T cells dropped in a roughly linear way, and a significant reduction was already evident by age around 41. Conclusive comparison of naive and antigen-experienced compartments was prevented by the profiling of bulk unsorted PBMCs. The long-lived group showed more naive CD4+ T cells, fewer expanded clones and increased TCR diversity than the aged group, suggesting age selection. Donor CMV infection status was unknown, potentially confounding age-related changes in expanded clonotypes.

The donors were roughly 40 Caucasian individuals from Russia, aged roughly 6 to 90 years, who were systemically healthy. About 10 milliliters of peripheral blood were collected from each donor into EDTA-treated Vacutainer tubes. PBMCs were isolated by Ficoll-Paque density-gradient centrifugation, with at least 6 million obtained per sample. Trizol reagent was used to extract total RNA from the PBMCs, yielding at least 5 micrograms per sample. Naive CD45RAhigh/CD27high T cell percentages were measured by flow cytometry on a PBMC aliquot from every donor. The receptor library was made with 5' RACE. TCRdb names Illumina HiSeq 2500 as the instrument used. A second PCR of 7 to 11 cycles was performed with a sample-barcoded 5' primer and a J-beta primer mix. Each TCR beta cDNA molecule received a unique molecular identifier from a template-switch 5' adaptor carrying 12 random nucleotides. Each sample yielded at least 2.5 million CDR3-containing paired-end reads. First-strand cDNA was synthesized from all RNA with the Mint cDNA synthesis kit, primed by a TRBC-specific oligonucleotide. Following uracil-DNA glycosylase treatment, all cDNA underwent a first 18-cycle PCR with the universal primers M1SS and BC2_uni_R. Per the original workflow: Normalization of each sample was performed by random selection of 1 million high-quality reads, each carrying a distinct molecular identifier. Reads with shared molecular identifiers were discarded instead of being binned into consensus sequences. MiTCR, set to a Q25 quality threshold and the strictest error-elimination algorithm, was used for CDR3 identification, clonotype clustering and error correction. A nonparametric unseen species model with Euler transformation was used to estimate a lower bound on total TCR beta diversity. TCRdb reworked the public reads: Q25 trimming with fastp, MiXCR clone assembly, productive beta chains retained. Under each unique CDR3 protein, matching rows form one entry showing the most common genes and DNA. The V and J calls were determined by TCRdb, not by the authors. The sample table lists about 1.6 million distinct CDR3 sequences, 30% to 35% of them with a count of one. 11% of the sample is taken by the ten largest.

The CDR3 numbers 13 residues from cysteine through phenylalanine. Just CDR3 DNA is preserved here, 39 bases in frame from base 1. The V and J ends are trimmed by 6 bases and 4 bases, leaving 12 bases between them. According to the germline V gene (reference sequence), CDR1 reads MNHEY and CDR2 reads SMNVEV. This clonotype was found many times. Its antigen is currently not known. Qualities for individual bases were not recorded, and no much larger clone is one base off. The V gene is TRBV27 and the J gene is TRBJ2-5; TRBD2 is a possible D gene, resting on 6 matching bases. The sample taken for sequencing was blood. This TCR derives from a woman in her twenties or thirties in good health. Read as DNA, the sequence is TGTGCCAGCAGCTTCGGAGGGCTAGAGACCCAGTACTTC. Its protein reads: CASSFGGLETQYF.